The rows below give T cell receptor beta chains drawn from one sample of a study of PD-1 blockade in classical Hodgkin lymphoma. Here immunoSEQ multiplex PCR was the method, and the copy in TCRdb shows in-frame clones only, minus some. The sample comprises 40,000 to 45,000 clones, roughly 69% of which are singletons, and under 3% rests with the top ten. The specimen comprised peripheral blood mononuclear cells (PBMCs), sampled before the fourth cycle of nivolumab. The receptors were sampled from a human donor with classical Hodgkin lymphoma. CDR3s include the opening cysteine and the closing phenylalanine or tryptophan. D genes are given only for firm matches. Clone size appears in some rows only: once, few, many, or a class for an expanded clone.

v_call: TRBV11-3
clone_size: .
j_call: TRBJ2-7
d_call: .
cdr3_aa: CASSPNSYEQYF
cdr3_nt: TGTGCCAGCAGCCCTAACTCCTACGAGCAGTACTTC

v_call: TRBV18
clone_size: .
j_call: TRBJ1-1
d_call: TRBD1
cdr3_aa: CASSPSPGTAEAFF
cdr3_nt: TGTGCCAGCTCACCAAGTCCGGGGACAGCAGAAGCTTTCTTT

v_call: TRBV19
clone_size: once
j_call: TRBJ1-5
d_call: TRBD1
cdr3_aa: CASSILRGTGGPSNQPQHF
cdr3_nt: TGTGCCAGTAGTATACTACGGGGGACAGGGGGGCCAAGCAATCAGCCCCAGCATTTT

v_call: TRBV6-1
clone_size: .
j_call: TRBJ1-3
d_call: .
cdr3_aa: CASSQGTPSSGNTIYF
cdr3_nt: TGTGCCAGCAGTCAAGGGACGCCAAGCTCTGGAAACACCATATATTTT

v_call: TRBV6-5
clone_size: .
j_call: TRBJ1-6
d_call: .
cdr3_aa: CATRGGGANSPLHF
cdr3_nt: TGTGCCACCCGGGGTGGGGGAGCGAACTCACCCCTCCACTTT

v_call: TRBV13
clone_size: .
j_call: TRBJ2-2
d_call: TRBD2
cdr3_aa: CASSLSLRGGAVGTGELFF
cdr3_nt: TGTGCCAGCAGCTTATCATTGCGCGGGGGGGCCGTAGGCACCGGGGAGCTGTTTTTT

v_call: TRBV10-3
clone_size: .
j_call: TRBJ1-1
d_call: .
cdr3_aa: CAISESTEAFF
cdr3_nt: TGTGCCATCAGTGAGTCCACTGAAGCTTTCTTT

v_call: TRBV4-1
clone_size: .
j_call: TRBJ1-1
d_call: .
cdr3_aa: CASSQVSGDTEAFF
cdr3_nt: TGCGCCAGCAGCCAAGTATCAGGGGACACTGAAGCTTTCTTT

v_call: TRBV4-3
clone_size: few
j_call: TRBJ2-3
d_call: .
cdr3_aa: CASSKHRGGGEDTQYF
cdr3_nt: TGCGCCAGCAGCAAACACCGTGGGGGGGGCGAGGATACGCAGTATTTT

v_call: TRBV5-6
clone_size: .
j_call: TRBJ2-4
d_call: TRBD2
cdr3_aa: CASSLEWGEGNIQYF
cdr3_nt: TGTGCCAGCAGCTTGGAGTGGGGGGAGGGTAACATTCAGTACTTC

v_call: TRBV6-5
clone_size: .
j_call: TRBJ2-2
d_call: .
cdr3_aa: CATGSTNTGELFF
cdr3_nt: TGTGCCACAGGTTCCACGAACACCGGGGAGCTGTTTTTT

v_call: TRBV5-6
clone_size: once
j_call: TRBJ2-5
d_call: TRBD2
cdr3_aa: CASSFGGVQETQYF
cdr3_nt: TGTGCCAGCAGCTTTGGGGGGGTCCAAGAGACCCAGTACTTC

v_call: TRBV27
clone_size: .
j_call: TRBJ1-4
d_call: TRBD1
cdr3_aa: CASTNKRTGTVNEKLFF
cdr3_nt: TGTGCCAGCACAAACAAGAGGACCGGGACAGTGAATGAAAAACTGTTTTTT

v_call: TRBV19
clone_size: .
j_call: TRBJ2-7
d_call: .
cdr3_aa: CASTGSSYEQYF
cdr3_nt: TGTGCCAGTACGGGTAGCTCCTACGAGCAGTACTTC

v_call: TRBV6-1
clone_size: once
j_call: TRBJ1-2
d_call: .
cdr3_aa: CASSEGVGPQGYTF
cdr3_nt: TGTGCCAGCAGTGAAGGAGTGGGGCCCCAAGGCTACACCTTC

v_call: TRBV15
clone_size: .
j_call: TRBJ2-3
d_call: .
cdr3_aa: CATSRDEESDTQYF
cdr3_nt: TGTGCCACCAGCAGAGATGAGGAGTCTGATACGCAGTATTTT

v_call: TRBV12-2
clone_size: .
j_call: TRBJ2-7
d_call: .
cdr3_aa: CASRPLVGGDTKSSYEQYF
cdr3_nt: TGTGCAAGTCGCCCCCTCGTTGGCGGGGATACGAAAAGCTCCTACGAGCAGTACTTC

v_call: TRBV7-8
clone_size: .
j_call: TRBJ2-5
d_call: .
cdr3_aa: CASSSTWAVRETQYF
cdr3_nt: TGTGCCAGCAGCTCGACATGGGCCGTGAGGGAGACCCAGTACTTC

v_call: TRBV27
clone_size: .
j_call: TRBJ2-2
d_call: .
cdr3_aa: CASSDTGYTGELFF
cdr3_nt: TGTGCCAGCAGCGATACAGGGTACACCGGGGAGCTGTTTTTT

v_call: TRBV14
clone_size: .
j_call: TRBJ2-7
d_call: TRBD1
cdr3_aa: CASSQDQGQGYEQYF
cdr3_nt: TGTGCCAGCAGCCAAGATCAGGGACAGGGCTACGAGCAGTACTTC

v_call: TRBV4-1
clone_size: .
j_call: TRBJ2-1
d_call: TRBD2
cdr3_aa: CASSTTSGTYNEQFF
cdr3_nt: TGCGCCAGCAGCACAACTAGCGGGACCTACAATGAGCAGTTCTTC

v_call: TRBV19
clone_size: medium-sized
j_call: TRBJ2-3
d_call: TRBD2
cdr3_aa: CASSPQPGLGSTDTQYF
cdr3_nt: TGTGCCAGTAGTCCTCAACCGGGACTAGGGAGCACAGATACGCAGTATTTT

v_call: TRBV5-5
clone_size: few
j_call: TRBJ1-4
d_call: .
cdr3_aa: CASSLSPHESTEKLFF
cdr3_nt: TGTGCCAGCAGCTTGTCTCCGCACGAGTCTACTGAAAAACTGTTTTTT

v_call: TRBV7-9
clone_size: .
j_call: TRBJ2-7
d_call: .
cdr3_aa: CASSSSNVNYEQYF
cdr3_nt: TGTGCCAGCAGCTCCTCCAATGTCAACTACGAGCAGTACTTC

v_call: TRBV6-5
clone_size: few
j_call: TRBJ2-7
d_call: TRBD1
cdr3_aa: CASSSGQGNEQYF
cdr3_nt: TGTGCCAGCAGTTCCGGACAGGGAAACGAGCAGTACTTC

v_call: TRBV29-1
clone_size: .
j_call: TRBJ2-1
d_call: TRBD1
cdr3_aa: CSVEAGQGLFF
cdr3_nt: TGCAGCGTTGAGGCGGGACAGGGGTTGTTCTTC

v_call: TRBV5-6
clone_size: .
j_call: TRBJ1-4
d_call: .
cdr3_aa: CASSLSVGNLTNEKLFF
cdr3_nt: TGTGCCAGCAGCTTGTCGGTGGGTAATTTAACTAATGAAAAACTGTTTTTT

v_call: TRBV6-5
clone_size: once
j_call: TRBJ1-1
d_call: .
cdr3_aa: CASNQQGNTEAFF
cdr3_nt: TGTGCCAGCAACCAACAGGGGAACACTGAAGCTTTCTTT

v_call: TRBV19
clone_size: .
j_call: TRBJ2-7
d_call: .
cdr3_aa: CASEDRGSYEQYF
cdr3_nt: TGTGCCAGTGAGGATAGAGGTTCCTACGAGCAGTACTTC

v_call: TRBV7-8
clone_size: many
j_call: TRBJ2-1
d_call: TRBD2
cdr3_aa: CASSLNTGLAGIGEQFF
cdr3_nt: TGTGCCAGCAGCTTAAACACGGGACTAGCGGGGATAGGAGAGCAGTTCTTC

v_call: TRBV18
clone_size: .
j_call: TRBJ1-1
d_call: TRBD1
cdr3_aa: CASSPNSRQGTMNTEAFF
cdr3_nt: TGTGCCAGCTCACCGAATTCCCGACAGGGTACAATGAACACTGAAGCTTTCTTT

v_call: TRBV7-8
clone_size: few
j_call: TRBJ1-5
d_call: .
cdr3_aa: CASSLSRFNQPQHF
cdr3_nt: TGTGCCAGCAGCTTAAGTCGGTTCAATCAGCCCCAGCATTTT

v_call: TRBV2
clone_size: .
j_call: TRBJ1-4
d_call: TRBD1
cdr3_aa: CASSSLDRGDEKLFF
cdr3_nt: TGTGCCAGCAGTTCTCTTGACAGGGGAGATGAAAAACTGTTTTTT

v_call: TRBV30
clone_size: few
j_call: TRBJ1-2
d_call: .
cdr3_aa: CAWNRVYGYTF
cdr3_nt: TGTGCCTGGAACAGGGTCTACGGCTACACCTTC

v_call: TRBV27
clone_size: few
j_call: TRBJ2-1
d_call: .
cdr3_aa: CASSWDSYNEQFF
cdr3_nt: TGTGCCAGCTCTTGGGACTCCTACAATGAGCAGTTCTTC

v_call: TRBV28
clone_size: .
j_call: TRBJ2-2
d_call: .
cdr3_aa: CASTSGVVELFF
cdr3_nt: TGTGCCAGCACCTCCGGGGTTGTGGAGCTGTTTTTT

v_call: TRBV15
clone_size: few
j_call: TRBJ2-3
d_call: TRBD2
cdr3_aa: CATSRESGGAKDTQYF
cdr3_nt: TGTGCCACCAGCAGAGAAAGCGGGGGGGCCAAAGATACGCAGTATTTT

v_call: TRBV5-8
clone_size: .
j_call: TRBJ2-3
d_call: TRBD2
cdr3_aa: CASSFYLAGSPDTQYF
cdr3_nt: TGTGCCAGCAGCTTTTATCTAGCGGGTAGTCCAGATACGCAGTATTTT

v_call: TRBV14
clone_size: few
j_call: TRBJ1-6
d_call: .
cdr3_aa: CASSHFSGVPLHF
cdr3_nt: TGTGCCAGCAGCCATTTCTCGGGGGTACCCCTCCACTTT

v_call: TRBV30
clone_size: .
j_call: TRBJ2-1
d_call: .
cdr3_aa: CAWSVRFGPEQFF
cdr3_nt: TGTGCCTGGAGTGTACGGTTCGGCCCCGAGCAGTTCTTC

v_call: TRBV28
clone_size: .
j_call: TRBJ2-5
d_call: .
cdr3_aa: CASSPPGDRIGETQYF
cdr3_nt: TGTGCCAGCAGTCCCCCAGGGGATAGAATAGGAGAGACCCAGTACTTC

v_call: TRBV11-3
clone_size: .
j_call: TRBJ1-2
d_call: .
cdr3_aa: CASSLGRDGNYGYTF
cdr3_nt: TGTGCCAGCAGCTTAGGACGGGACGGTAACTATGGCTACACCTTC

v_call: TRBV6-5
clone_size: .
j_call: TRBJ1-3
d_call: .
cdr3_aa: CASRGAGNTIYF
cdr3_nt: TGTGCCAGCAGGGGTGCTGGAAACACCATATATTTT

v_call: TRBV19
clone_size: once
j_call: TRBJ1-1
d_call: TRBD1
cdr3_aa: CAVGTGGTEAFF
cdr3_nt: TGTGCCGTGGGGACAGGGGGGACTGAAGCTTTCTTT

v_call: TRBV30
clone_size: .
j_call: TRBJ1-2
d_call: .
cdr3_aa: CAWRRPGGLNYGYTF
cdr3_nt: TGTGCCTGGAGAAGGCCTGGAGGACTGAACTATGGCTACACCTTC

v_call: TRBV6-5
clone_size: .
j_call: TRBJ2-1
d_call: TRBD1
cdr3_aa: CAIRAGDRGQFF
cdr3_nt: TGTGCCATCCGCGCTGGGGACAGGGGGCAGTTCTTC

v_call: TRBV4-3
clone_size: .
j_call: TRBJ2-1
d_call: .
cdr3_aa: CASSLRGLYNEQFF
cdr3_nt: TGCGCCAGCAGCCTCAGGGGCCTCTACAATGAGCAGTTCTTC

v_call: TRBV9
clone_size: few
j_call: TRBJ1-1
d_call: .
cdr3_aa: CASGGENTEAFF
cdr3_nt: TGTGCCAGCGGGGGAGAGAACACTGAAGCTTTCTTT

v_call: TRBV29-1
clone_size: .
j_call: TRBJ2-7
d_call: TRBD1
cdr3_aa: CSVAPGQVTGEQYF
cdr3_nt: TGCAGCGTTGCGCCGGGACAGGTAACAGGCGAGCAGTACTTC

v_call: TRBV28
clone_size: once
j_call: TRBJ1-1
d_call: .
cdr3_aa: CASSPGGGFPEAFF
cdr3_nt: TGTGCCAGCAGTCCCGGGGGGGGGTTCCCTGAAGCTTTCTTT

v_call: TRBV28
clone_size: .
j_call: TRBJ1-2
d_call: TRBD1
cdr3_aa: CASSLDRAGQFGYGYTF
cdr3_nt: TGTGCCAGCAGTTTGGACAGGGCAGGGCAATTCGGTTATGGCTACACCTTC